This T cell receptor beta chain was identified during a study of shared clonotypes between healthy human individuals. Study results and caveats: A handful of donors held approximately 4.6% of naive CD4 clonotypes in common. An anticipated effect of sequencing depth on clonotype sharing among donors was recognized. Naive subsets typically showed greater estimated richness than memory subsets.

A note on this clone: Its antigen is as yet unknown. The same CDR3 also results from other DNA sequences found in this sample.

Terminally differentiated effector memory CD45RA+ cells were excluded by CCR7 positive selection of CD45RO-negative cells. V lost 1 base and J lost 4, with 8 bases in between. This CDR3 has 14 residues. In germline, CDR1 is LGHNA, CDR2 YSLEER. Every immunoSEQ plate was one replicate of a subset's evenly spread DNA. Some clones are missing from TCRdb's copy, which holds only in-frame ones; the method was immunoSEQ multiplex PCR. The table has around 1.9 million clones, around 93% seen once. Sequencing was done on a sample of naive CD8+ T cells from PBMCs. The rearrangement uses TRBV4-3 and TRBJ2-1; D unclear. The sequence came from a man in his late teens or twenties in good health. Some clones in this sample may be carry-over from other donors' samples. CDR3 sequence reads: CASSQAAGYNEQFF. For the CDR3, the DNA is TGCGCCAGCAGCCAAGCTGCAGGTTACAATGAGCAGTTCTTC.